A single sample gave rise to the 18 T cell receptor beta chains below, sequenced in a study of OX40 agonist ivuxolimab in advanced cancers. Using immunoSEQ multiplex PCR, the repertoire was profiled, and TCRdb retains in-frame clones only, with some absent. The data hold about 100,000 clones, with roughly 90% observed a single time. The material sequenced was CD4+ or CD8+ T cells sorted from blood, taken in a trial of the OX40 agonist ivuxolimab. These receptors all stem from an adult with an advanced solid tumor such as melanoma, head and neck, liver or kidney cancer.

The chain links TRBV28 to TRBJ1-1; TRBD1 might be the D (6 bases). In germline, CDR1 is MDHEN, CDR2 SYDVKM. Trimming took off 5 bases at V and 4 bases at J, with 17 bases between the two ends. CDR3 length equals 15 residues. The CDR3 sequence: CASSRRSGGSTEAFF. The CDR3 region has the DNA TGTGCCAGCAGTCGACGGTCCGGGGGCAGCACTGAAGCTTTCTTT.

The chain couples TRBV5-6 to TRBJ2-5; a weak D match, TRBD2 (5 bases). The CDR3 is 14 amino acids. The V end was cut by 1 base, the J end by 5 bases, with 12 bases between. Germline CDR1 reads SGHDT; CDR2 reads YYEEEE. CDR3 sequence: CASSLYRGAETQYF. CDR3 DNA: TGTGCCAGCAGCTTGTATCGGGGAGCGGAGACCCAGTACTTC.

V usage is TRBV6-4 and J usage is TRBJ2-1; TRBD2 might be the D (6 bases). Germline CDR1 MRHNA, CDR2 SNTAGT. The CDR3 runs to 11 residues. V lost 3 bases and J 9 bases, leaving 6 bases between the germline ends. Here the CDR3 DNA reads TGTGCCAGCAGTGAGGGGGGTGAGCAGTTCTTC. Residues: CASSEGGEQFF.

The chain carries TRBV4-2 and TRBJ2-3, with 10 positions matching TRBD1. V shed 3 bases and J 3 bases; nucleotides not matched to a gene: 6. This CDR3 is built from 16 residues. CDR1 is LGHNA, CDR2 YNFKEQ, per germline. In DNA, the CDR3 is TGTGCCAGCAGCCAGTCCCCGGGACAGGGGACAGATACGCAGTATTTT. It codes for CASSQSPGQGTDTQYF.

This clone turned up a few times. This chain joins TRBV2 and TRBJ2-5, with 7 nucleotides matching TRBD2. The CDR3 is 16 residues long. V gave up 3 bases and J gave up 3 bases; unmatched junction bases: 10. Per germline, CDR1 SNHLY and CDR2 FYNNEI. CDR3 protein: CASSDVWRGSEETQYF. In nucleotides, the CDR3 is TGTGCCAGCAGTGACGTTTGGCGGGGGAGTGAAGAGACCCAGTACTTC.

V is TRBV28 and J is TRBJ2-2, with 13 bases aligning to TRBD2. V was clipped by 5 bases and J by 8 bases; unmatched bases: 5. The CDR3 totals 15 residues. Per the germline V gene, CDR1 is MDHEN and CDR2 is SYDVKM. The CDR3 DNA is TGTGCCAGCAGTACCCCGGGACTAGCGGGAGGGGAGCTGTTTTTT. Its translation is CASSTPGLAGGELFF.

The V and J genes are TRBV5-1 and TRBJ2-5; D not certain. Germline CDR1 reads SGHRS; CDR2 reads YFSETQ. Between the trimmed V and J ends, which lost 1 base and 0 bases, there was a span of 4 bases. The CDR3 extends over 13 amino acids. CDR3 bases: TGCGCCAGCAGCTTGAGGGACCAAGAGACCCAGTACTTC. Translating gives CASSLRDQETQYF.

Here the CDR3 reads CASSRKTGGENIQYF. The CDR3 bases are TGCGCCAGCAGCCGAAAAACAGGGGGCGAAAACATTCAGTACTTC. This rearrangement joins TRBV4-3 to TRBJ2-4, with 9 bases lining up with TRBD1. This CDR3 is 15 amino acids long. Looked up from germline, CDR1 is LGHNA and CDR2 is YSLEER. V shed 4 bases, J shed 5 bases, and the junction held 6 bases outside the gene matches.

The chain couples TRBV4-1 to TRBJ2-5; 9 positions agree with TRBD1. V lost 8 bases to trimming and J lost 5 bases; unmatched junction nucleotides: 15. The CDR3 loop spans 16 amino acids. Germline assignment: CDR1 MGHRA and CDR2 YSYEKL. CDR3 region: CASATGGARFGETQYF. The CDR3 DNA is TGCGCCAGCGCTACAGGGGGCGCCCGTTTCGGGGAGACCCAGTACTTC.

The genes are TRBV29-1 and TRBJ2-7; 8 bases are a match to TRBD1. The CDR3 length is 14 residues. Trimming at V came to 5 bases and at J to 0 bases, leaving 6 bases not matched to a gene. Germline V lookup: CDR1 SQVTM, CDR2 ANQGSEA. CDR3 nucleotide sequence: TGCAGCGTTCGACGGGACAGGAGCTCCTACGAGCAGTACTTC. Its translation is CSVRRDRSSYEQYF.

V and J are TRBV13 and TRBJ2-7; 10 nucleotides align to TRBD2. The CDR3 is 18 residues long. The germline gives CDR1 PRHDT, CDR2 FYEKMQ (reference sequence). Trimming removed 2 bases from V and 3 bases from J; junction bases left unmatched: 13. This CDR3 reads CASSLPPGLARRSYEQYF. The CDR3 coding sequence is TGTGCCAGCAGCTTACCCCCGGGACTAGCGCGAAGGAGCTACGAGCAGTACTTC. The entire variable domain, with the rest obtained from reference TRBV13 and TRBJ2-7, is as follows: AAGVIQSPRHLIKEKRETATLKCYPIPRHDTVYWYQQGPGQDPQFLISFYEKMQSDKGSIPDRFSAQQFSDYHSELNMSSLELGDSALYFCASSLPPGLARRSYEQYFGPGTRLTVT.

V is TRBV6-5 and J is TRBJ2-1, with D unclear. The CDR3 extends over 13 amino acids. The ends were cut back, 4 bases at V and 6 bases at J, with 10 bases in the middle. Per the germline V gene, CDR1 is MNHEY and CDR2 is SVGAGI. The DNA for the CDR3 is TGTGCCAGCAGTTCCTCTGGGCGCAATGAGCAGTTCTTC. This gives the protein CASSSSGRNEQFF.

The CDR3, as DNA: TGTGCCACCTCAGGGTTGGGGGCTGAAGCTTTCTTT. The encoded protein is CATSGLGAEAFF. The V gene is TRBV19, the J gene TRBJ1-1, with a weak D call TRBD1 (5 bases). The CDR3 is 12 amino acids. V was cut by 10 bases and J by 6 bases, with 15 bases left in between. Germline V gene data show CDR1 as LNHDA and CDR2 as SQIVND (reference sequence).

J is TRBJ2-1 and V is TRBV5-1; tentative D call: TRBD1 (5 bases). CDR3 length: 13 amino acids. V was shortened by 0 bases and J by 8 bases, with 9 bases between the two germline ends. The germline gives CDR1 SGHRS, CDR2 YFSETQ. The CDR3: CASSLAPGYEQFF. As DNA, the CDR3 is TGCGCCAGCAGCTTGGCCCCAGGGTATGAGCAGTTCTTC.

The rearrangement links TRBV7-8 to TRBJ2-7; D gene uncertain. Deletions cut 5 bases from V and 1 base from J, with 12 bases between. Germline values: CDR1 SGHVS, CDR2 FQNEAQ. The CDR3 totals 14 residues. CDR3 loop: CASSPSGGSYEQYF. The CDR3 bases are TGTGCCAGCAGCCCCTCGGGTGGTTCCTACGAGCAGTACTTC.

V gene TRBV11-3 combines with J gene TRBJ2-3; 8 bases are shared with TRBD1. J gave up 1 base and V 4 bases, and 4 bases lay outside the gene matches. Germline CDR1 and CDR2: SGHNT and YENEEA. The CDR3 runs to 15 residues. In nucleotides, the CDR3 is TGTGCCAGCAGCTGGCAGGGGGCGGGCACAGATACGCAGTATTTT. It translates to CASSWQGAGTDTQYF.

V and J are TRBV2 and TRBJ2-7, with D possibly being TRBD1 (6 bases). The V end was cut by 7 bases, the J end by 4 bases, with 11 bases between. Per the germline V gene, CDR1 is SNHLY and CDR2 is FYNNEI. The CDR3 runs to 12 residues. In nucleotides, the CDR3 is TGTGCCAGCACCCCTAGGGGGTACGAGCAGTACTTC. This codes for CASTPRGYEQYF. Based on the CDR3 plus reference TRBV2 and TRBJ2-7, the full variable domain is EPEVTQTPSHQVTQMGQEVILRCVPISNHLYFYWYRQILGQKVEFLVSFYNNEISEKSEIFDDQFSVERPDGSNFTLKIRSTKLEDSAMYFCASTPRGYEQYFGPGTRLTVT.

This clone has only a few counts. CDR3 loop: CASSPRTASNTEAFF. DNA of the CDR3: TGTGCCAGCTCACCAAGGACAGCATCAAACACTGAAGCTTTCTTT. This chain joins TRBV18 and TRBJ1-1, with a weak D call TRBD1 (6 bases). Germline CDR1 reads KGHSH; CDR2 reads LQKENI. Trimming left V 2 bases short and J 2 bases short, with 12 bases between. This CDR3 has 15 amino acids.